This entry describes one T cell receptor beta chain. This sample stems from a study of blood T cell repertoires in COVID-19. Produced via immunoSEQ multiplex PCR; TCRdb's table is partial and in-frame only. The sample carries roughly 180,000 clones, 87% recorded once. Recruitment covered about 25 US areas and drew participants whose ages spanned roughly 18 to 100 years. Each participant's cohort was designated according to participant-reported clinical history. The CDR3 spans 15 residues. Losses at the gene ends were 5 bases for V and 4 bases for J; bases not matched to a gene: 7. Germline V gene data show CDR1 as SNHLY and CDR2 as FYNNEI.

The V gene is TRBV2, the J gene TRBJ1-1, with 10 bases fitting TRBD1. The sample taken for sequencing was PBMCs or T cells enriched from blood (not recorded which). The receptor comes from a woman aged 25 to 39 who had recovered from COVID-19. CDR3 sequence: CASSHTRDRGTEAFF. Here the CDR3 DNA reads TGTGCCAGCAGTCACACCCGGGACAGGGGCACTGAAGCTTTCTTT.